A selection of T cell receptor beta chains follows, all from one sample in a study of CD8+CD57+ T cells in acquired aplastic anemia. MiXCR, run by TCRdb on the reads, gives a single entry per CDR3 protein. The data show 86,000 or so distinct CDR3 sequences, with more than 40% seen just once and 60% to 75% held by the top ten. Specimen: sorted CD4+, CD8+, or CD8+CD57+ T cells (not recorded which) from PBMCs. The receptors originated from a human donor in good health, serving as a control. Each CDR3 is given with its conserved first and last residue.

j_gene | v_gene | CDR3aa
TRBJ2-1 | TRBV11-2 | CASSFDRTSGGYLGNEQFF
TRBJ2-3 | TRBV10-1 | CASRLAGNTDTQYF
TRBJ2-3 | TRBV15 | CATRLSGGVTDTQYF
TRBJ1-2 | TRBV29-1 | CSVEKGGDIGYGYTF
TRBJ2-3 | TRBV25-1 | CASKATLGSRVDTQYF
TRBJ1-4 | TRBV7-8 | CANSNKGATNEKLFF
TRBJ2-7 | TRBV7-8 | CASSDSSGGATYEQYF
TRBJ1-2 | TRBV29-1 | CSVEQPLTANYGYTF
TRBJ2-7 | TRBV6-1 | CASGLDRDPSYEQYF
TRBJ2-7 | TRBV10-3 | CAISESTGTYEQYF
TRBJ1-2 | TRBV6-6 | CASEGVGGYTF
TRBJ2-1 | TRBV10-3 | CANQGAGDEQFF
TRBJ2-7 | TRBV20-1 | CSARDLEKSSYEQYF
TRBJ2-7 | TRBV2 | CASTERTSGYEQYF
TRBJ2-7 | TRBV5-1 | CASSVTTGGAYEQYF
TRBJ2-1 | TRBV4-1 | CASSQALAGGGDEQFF
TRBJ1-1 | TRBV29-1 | CSVDRLREGWAEASF
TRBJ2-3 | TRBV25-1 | CASSALAGQGERKAQYF
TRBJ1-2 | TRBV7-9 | CASSLGGGYTF
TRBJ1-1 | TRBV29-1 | CSVRGGNTEAFF
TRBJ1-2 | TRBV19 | CASRWTEVDGYTF
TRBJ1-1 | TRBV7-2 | CASSLSRAEAFF
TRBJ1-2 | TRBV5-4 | CASSSVGRYTF
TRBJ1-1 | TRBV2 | CASNRDPEQGSLGAFF
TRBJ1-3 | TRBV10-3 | CAISDQIRGTLTGNTIYF
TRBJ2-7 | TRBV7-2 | CASSQRGGGHEQYF
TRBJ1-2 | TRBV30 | CAWSVGTGALNGYTF
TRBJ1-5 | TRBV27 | CASSLGQGLGQPQHF
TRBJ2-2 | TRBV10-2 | CASSARETGELFF
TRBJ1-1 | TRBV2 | CASTPGQVQFTEAFF
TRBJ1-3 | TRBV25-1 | CASSPTGFSGNTIYF
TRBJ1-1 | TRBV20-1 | CSAARSTEAFF
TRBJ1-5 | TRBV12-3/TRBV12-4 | CASSRGSAKQPQHF
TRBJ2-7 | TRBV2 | CASSEVFDRTYEQYF
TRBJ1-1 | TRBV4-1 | CASSQEWVQGNTEAFF
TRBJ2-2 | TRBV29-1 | CSVEGQGELFF
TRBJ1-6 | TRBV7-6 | CASSPSESPLHF
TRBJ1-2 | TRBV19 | CASSIGWVELRNYGYTF
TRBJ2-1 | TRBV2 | CASTGLDGPGNEQFF
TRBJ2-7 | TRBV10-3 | CAIRVRTETYEQYF
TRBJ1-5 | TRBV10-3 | CAISVRRSVNSNQPQHF
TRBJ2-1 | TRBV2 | CASSLKGLEQFF
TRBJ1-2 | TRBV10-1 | CASTIDRGGYTF
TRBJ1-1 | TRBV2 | CASSEAQDSLGVDAFF
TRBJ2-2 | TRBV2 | CASSDSSNTGELFF